This T cell receptor (beta chain) stems from a study of prognosis after radiotherapy for stage I lung cancer. Study at large: In total, fewer than 15 men and over five women took part as patients, aged roughly 53 to 84 with a median of approximately 69 years.

TCR beta CDR3 was amplified from genomic DNA by two-round multiplex PCR. Gene-specific TRBV and TRBJ primers were used in PCR round one. MiXCR was run by TCRdb on the multiplex PCR reads, yielding one entry per CDR3 protein. The sample yields about 15,000 distinct CDR3 sequences, 50% to 60% seen once. This clonotype was counted many times. V lost 0 bases and J lost 0, with 15 bases in between. The germline gives CDR1 SQVTM, CDR2 ANQGSEA. This CDR3 is built from 17 residues. The rearrangement joins TRBV29-1 to TRBJ2-1; the D gene is possibly TRBD2 (6 bases). This TCR came from a donor of 50 years or more with non-small cell lung cancer. This material consisted of PBMCs, taken before or after stereotactic body radiation therapy (not recorded which). CDR3 amino acids: CSVEDLSGWSSYNEQFF. CDR3 sequence (DNA): TGCAGCGTTGAAGATTTGAGCGGGTGGAGCTCCTACAATGAGCAGTTCTTC.